The 3 T cell receptor beta chains given below trace back to one sample, sequenced in a study of blood T cell repertoires in COVID-19. Libraries were prepared by immunoSEQ multiplex PCR; TCRdb keeps only in-frame clonotypes and omits some of them. In the table there are about 68,000 clones, around 90% of which are singletons. The source material was peripheral blood. The receptors originated from a woman between 45 and 60 years old with COVID-19, enrolled during active disease.

The chain links TRBV5-1 to TRBJ2-1, with 13 bases matching TRBD2. The germline CDR1 and CDR2 sequences are SGHRS and YFSETQ. V was clipped by 0 bases and J by 8 bases; unmatched bases: 5. The CDR3 is 16 amino acids. The CDR3 sequence is CASSLGGLAGSDEQFF. CDR3 sequence (DNA): TGCGCCAGCAGCTTGGGGGGACTAGCGGGGAGTGATGAGCAGTTCTTC.

This chain uses TRBV5-4 with TRBJ2-1; the match to TRBD1 covers 7 bases. This CDR3 comprises 16 residues. The germline V gene has CDR1 SGHNT and CDR2 YYREEE (reference sequence). J was trimmed by 2 bases and V by 6 bases; bases with no gene match: 11. CDR3 region: CASTPRPGQTYNEQFF. The DNA of the CDR3 is TGTGCCAGCACCCCCCGGCCGGGACAGACCTACAATGAGCAGTTCTTC.

The rearrangement uses TRBV7-9 and TRBJ2-3, with 7 bases identical to TRBD2. The V segment lost 5 bases and the J segment 4 bases; nucleotides outside the gene matches: 15. Germline CDR1 reads SEHNR; CDR2 reads FQNEAQ (reference sequence). The CDR3 length is 17 residues. DNA for the CDR3: TGTGCCAGCAGCCCCCCACCGGGGCGGGAGAAAGCAGATACGCAGTATTTT. Translating it yields CASSPPPGREKADTQYF.